This T cell receptor (beta chain) appears in the sequencing data of a study of shared T cell receptors in the human thymus. The CDR3 runs to 20 residues. CDR1 is SGHNT and CDR2 is YYREEE in the germline V gene (reference sequence). Trimming cost V 4 bases and J 2 bases, with 30 bases left between them. This clone was recorded a few times. This table comes from immunoSEQ multiplex PCR, and its TCRdb copy is limited to in-frame clones, with some not included. This repertoire shows more than 550,000 clones, roughly 85% found once; its top ten account for more than 0.01%. These data were also reused for a study on human thymus T cells. That work contributes: Donor material was obtained from healthy Finnish infants undergoing corrective surgery for congenital heart defects. Resected material from corrective heart surgery provided the thymus tissue analysed. Biased V and J segment usage appeared in thymus and peripheral blood. Related studies noted strongly shared thymic repertoires across unrelated people.

Source material: thymocytes. This receptor was identified in a girl under three years old with a congenital heart defect. The chain carries TRBV5-4 and TRBJ1-2, with D possibly matching TRBD1 (5 bases). The CDR3 is CASSPNKTARGLGRNYGYTF. The CDR3, as DNA: TGTGCCAGCAGCCCTAACAAGACCGCCCGGGGGTTAGGCAGGAACTATGGCTACACCTTC.